This T cell receptor beta chain was found in a study of T cell repertoires in cytomegalovirus infection. The CDR3 has 15 amino acids. Trimming took off 2 bases at V and 1 base at J, with 12 bases between the two ends. Per the germline V gene, CDR1 is SGHVS and CDR2 is FNYEAQ. TCRdb processed the reads anew with MiXCR; each CDR3 protein has one entry. The sample has about 920,000 distinct CDR3 sequences, roughly 30% seen once; the top ten hold over 11%. Details on this clonotype: Its antigen is unknown.

The genes are TRBV7-6 and TRBJ2-7; D is possibly TRBD2 (6 bases). The source is a human donor in good health (CMV status not recorded). Some clones in this sample may be carry-over from other donors' samples. Here the sequenced sample was cultured CD8+ T cells from PBMCs, taken from culture after CMV antigen stimulation. The CDR3 DNA reads TGTGCCAGCAGCTTACGGGGGAACCCGTCCTACGAGCAGTACTTC. Protein sequence: CASSLRGNPSYEQYF.